The present entry profiles one T cell receptor beta chain with its context. The CDR3 is 13 residues long. The germline gives CDR1 KGHSH, CDR2 LQKENI. Trimming took off 6 bases at V and 4 bases at J, with 12 bases between the two ends. This record belongs to a study of shared clonotypes between healthy human individuals. Each cell subset's genomic DNA was divided evenly among several immunoSEQ plates. Repertoires were generated with immunoSEQ multiplex PCR, while TCRdb's copy carries only in-frame clones and drops some. The sample lists around 1.5 million clones, roughly 98% occurring once. Material: naive CD4+ T cells sorted from blood. The subset is: CD45RA+ positively selected. This chain uses TRBV18 with TRBJ1-1; possible D gene TRBD1, 6 bases. The sequence was collected from a man aged 25 to 45 in good health. CDR3 protein: CASSPTGATEAFF. CDR3 DNA: TGTGCCAGCTCCCCTACGGGGGCCACTGAAGCTTTCTTT.